This T cell receptor beta chain was profiled in a study of CD8+ T cells in alopecia areata. Germline V gene sequence: CDR1 SQVTM, CDR2 ANQGSEA. The CDR3 spans 13 residues. V shed 6 bases and J shed 3 bases, with 12 bases lying between them. After isolation, RNA underwent reverse transcription to generate cDNA as the sequencing template. Sequenced by immunoSEQ multiplex PCR; TCRdb stores in-frame clones only, minus some. The table includes fewer than 200,000 clones, 59% detected once. Both peripheral blood and punch biopsies of lesional scalp skin were obtained from patients who had alopecia areata. The sequenced sample was CD4+ T cells sorted from blood, obtained at week 0. The chain uses TRBV29-1 and TRBJ2-1; D is unclear. This sequence originates from a human donor with alopecia areata. The CDR3 nucleotides read TGCAGCGTCAACAGTCCCCTCTACAATGAGCAGTTCTTC. Translated: CSVNSPLYNEQFF.